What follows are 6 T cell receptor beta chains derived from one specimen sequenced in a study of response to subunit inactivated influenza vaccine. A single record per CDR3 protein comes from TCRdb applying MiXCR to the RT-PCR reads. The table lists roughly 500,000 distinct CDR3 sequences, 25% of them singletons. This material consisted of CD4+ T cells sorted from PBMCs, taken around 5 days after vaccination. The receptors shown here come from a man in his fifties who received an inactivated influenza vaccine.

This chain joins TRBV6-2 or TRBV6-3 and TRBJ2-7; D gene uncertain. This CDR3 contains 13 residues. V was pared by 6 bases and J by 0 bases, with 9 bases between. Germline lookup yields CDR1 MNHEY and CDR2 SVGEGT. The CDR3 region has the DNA TGTGCCAGCAGGCCCTATATCTCCTACGAGCAGTACTTC. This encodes CASRPYISYEQYF.

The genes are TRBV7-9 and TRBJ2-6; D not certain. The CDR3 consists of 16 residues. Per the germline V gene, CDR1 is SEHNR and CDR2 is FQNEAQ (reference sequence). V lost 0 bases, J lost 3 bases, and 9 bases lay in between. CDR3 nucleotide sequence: TGTGCCAGCAGCTTAGCCGAAACGTTTGGGGCCAACGTCCTGACTTTC. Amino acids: CASSLAETFGANVLTF.

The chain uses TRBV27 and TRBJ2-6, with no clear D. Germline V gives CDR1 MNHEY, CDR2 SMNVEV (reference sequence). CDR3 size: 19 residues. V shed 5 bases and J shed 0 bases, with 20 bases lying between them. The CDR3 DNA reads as TGTGCCAGCAGTCCCTACCTTTCAGGCTGGGTCTCTGGGGCCAACGTCCTGACTTTC. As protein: CASSPYLSGWVSGANVLTF.

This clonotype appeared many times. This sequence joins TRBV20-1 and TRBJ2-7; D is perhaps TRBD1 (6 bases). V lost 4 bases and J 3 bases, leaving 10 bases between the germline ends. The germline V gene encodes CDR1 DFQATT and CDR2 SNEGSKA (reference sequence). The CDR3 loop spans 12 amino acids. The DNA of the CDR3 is TGCAGTGCTATGGGGGCGTTCTACGAGCAGTACTTC. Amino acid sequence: CSAMGAFYEQYF.

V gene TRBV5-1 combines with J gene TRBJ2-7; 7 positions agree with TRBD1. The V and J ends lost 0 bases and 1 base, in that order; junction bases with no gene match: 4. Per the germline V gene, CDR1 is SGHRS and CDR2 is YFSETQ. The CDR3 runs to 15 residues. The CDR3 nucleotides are TGCGCCAGCAGCTTGGAGGGACAGATTTCCTACGAGCAGTACTTC. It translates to CASSLEGQISYEQYF. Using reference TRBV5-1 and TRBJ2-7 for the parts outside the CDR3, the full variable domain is KAGVTQTPRYLIKTRGQQVTLSCSPISGHRSVSWYQQTPGQGLQFLFEYFSETQRNKGNFPGRFSGRQFSNSRSEMNVSTLELGDSALYLCASSLEGQISYEQYFGPGTRLTVT.

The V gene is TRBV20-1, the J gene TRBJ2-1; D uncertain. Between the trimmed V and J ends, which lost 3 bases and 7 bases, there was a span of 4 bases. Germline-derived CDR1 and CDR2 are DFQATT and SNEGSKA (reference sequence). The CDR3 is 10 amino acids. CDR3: CSARSNEQFF. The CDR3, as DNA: TGCAGTGCTAGGTCGAATGAGCAGTTCTTC.